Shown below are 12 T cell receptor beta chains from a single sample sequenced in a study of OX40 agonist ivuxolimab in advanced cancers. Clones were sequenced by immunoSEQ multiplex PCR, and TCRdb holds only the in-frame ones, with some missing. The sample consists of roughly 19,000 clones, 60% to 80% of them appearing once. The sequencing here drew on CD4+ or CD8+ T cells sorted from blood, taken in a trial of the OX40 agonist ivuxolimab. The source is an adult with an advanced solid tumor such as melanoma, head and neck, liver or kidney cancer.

In DNA form, the CDR3 reads TGTGCCAGCATATCTTCGGGGGAATACTCTGGGGCCAACGTCCTGACTTTC. Protein sequence: CASISSGEYSGANVLTF. The rearrangement joins TRBV28 to TRBJ2-6, with D possibly being TRBD2 (6 bases). CDR3 size: 17 residues. In germline, CDR1 is MDHEN, CDR2 SYDVKM. V lost 7 bases, J lost 0 bases, and 16 bases lay in between. Using reference TRBV28 and TRBJ2-6 for the parts outside the CDR3, the full variable domain is DVKVTQSSRYLVKRTGEKVFLECVQDMDHENMFWYRQDPGLGLRLIYFSYDVKMKEKGDIPEGYSVSREKKERFSLILESASTNQTSMYLCASISSGEYSGANVLTFGAGSRLTVL.

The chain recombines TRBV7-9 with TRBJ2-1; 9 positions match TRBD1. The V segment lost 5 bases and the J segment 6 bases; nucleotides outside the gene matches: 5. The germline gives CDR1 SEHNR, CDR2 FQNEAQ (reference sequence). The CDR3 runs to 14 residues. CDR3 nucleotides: TGTGCCAGCAGCCCCGGGACAGGGCTCAATGAGCAGTTCTTC. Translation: CASSPGTGLNEQFF.

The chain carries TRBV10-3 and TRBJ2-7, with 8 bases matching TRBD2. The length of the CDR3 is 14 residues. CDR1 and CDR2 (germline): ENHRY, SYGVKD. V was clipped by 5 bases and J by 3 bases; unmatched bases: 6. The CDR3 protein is CAISSGSGNYEQYF. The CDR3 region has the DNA TGTGCCATCAGTAGCGGGAGTGGGAACTACGAGCAGTACTTC.

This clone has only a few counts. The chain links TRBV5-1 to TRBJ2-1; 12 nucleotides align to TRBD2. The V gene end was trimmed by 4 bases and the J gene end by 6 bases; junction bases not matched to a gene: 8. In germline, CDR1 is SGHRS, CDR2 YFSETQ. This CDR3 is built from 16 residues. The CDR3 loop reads CASSEPGLAGPNEQFF. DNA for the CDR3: TGCGCCAGCAGCGAACCGGGACTAGCGGGCCCCAATGAGCAGTTCTTC.

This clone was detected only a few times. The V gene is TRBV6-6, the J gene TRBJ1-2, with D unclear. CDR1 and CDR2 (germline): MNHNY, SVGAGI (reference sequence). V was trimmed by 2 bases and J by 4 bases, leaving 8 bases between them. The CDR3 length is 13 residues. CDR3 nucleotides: TGTGCCAGCAGTTACGACCCGGGCTATGGCTACACCTTC. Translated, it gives CASSYDPGYGYTF.

The CDR3 is CASSLAYEQYF. In DNA, the CDR3 is TGTGCCAGCAGCTTGGCCTACGAGCAGTACTTC. The chain uses TRBV5-8 and TRBJ2-7; D is ambiguous. CDR3 length equals 11 residues. Germline CDR1 SGHTS, CDR2 YDEGEE. Trimming took off 0 bases at V and 2 bases at J, with 0 bases between the two ends.

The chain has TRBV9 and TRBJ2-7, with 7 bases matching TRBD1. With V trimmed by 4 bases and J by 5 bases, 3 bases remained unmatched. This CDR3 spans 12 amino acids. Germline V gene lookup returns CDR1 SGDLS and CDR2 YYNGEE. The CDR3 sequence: CASSMTGNEQYF. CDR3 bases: TGTGCCAGCAGCATGACAGGGAACGAGCAGTACTTC. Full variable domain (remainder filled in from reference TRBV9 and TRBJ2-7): DSGVTQTPKHLITATGQRVTLRCSPRSGDLSVYWYQQSLDQGLQFLIQYYNGEERAKGNILERFSAQQFPDLHSELNLSSLELGDSALYFCASSMTGNEQYFGPGTRLTVT.

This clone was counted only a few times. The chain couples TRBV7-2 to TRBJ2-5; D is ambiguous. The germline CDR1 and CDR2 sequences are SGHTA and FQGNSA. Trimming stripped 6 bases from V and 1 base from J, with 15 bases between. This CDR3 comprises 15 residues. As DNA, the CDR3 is TGTGCCAGCAGATCTACTCTAGATTTCCAAGAGACCCAGTACTTC. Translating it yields CASRSTLDFQETQYF.

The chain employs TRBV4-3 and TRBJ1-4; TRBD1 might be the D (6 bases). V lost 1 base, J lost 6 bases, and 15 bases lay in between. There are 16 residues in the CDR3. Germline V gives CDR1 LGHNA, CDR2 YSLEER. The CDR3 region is CASSQVQWRGDEKLFF. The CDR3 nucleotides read TGCGCCAGCAGCCAAGTCCAGTGGAGGGGGGATGAAAAACTGTTTTTT.

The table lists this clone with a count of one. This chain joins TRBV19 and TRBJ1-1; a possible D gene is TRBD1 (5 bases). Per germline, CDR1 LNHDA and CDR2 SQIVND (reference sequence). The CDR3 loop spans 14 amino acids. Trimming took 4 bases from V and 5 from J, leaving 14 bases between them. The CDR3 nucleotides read TGTGCCAGTAGTAACCCAGGGAGGGGAACTGAAGCTTTCTTT. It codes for CASSNPGRGTEAFF. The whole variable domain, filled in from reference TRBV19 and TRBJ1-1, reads DGGITQSPKYLFRKEGQNVTLSCEQNLNHDAMYWYRQDPGQGLRLIYYSQIVNDFQKGDIAEGYSVSREKKESFPLTVTSAQKNPTAFYLCASSNPGRGTEAFFGQGTRLTVV.

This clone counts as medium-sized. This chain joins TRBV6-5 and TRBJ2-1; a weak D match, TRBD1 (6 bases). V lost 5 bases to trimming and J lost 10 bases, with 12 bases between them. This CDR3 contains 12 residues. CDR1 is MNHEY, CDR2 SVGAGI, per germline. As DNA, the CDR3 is TGTGCCAGCAGTGCCGGACAGTGGGAGCAGTTCTTC. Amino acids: CASSAGQWEQFF.

DNA for the CDR3: TGTGCCAGCAGCTCCTCCGGGACCCTCCCCGAGCAGTACTTC. Translation gives CASSSSGTLPEQYF. The chain employs TRBV7-4 and TRBJ2-7; D may match TRBD1 or TRBD2 (5 bases each). V was pared by 4 bases and J by 6 bases, with 16 bases between. Germline lookup yields CDR1 SGHVT and CDR2 SQSDAQ. CDR3 length: 14 residues.